The source of this T cell receptor (beta chain) is a study of cytomegalovirus exposure and HLA in healthy donors. Broader study findings: Upon later analysis, TCR association rates were observed to vary by HLA locus, being highest for DRB1 and lowest for HLA-C.

The study ran its PCR with 60 Vbeta and 13 Jbeta primers. Clones were read by immunoSEQ multiplex PCR, and TCRdb kept only the in-frame ones, dropping some. The sample yields 100,000 to 150,000 clones, of which the top ten take up 1%. Comments on this clone: Antigen specificity is unknown.

Trimming removed 1 base from V and 0 bases from J; junction bases left unmatched: 0. This CDR3 contains 14 residues. Germline loops: CDR1 LNHDA, CDR2 SQIVND (reference sequence). Sequenced: PBMCs. This TCR was sampled from a man between 18 and 35 years old in good health and CMV-seronegative. The V gene is TRBV19, the J gene TRBJ2-7, with TRBD1 identical over 7 bases. In nucleotides, the CDR3 is TGTGCCAGTAGTATAGGGACAGGCTCCTACGAGCAGTACTTC. Protein sequence: CASSIGTGSYEQYF.